The 21 T cell receptor beta chains reported below all come from one sample, sequenced in a study of T cell changes during pregnancy in multiple sclerosis (dated by TCRdb to the late 2010s). Library construction relied on the immunoSEQ multiplex PCR assay. Sourced from immuneACCESS, this table was stored by TCRdb with only in-frame sequences that have V and J called. A share of the clones is absent; for the studies checked, an unresolved V gene accounts for under half, and the remainder has no known explanation. The sample has about 40,000 clones on record, around 90% of them singletons. The ten largest clones add up to around 0.45% of the sample. The sequencing here drew on CD4+ T cells from peripheral blood mononuclear cells, taken in the third trimester of pregnancy. Receptors originate from a female donor with multiple sclerosis, enrolled in a pregnancy study.

The rearrangement links TRBV11-2 to TRBJ1-1; 8 nucleotides line up with TRBD1. The length of the CDR3 is 16 residues. The trim removed 5 bases at V and 1 base at J, leaving 9 bases unmatched. Germline CDR1 reads SGHAT; CDR2 reads FQNNGV. Written as DNA, the CDR3 is TGTGCCAGCAGCATATTGACAGGGGCCCAGAACACTGAAGCTTTCTTT. It encodes CASSILTGAQNTEAFF. Supplemented by reference TRBV11-2 and TRBJ1-1, the full variable domain reads EAGVAQSPRYKIIEKRQSVAFWCNPISGHATLYWYQQILGQGPKLLIQFQNNGVVDDSQLPKDRFSAERLKGVDSTLKIQPAKLEDSAVYLCASSILTGAQNTEAFFGQGTRLTVV.

The V call is TRBV4-2, the J call TRBJ1-4; 10 bases align to TRBD1. V lost 8 bases and J lost 3; bases outside the gene matches: 9. CDR1 LGHNA and CDR2 YNFKEQ come from the germline V gene. The CDR3 has 16 amino acids. The CDR3 DNA follows: TGTGCCAGCGCACTATCAGGGACAGGGGCTAATGAAAAACTGTTTTTT. It translates to CASALSGTGANEKLFF.

This chain joins TRBV18 and TRBJ1-2; possibly TRBD1 for D (5 bases). Germline loops: CDR1 KGHSH, CDR2 LQKENI. The CDR3 spans 13 residues. The ends were cut back, 6 bases at V and 2 bases at J, with 10 bases in the middle. CDR3 in DNA: TGTGCCAGCTCCACGACAGAGAACTATGGCTACACCTTC. This encodes CASSTTENYGYTF.

The rearrangement joins TRBV7-8 to TRBJ2-7; no firm D call. The V end lost 1 base, the J end lost 2 bases, and 6 bases lay between the germline ends. Germline lookup yields CDR1 SGHVS and CDR2 FQNEAQ. The CDR3 runs 13 residues. The CDR3 sequence: CASSLGSTYEQYF. CDR3 sequence (DNA): TGTGCCAGCAGCTTAGGCTCTACCTACGAGCAGTACTTC.

CDR3 protein: CASSDPPTGAGSNQPQHF. The CDR3 nucleotides are TGTGCCAGCAGTGACCCCCCGACAGGGGCGGGGAGCAATCAGCCCCAGCATTTT. The chain uses TRBV2 and TRBJ1-5; 8 bases align to TRBD1. Germline V gives CDR1 SNHLY, CDR2 FYNNEI. V dropped 3 bases and J dropped 1; count of bases not matched to a gene: 11. The CDR3 loop spans 18 amino acids.

This chain connects TRBV19 to TRBJ1-1; D gene uncertain. The CDR3 runs 13 residues. V was trimmed by 3 bases and J by 1 base, leaving 6 bases between them. CDR1 LNHDA and CDR2 SQIVND come from the germline V gene (reference sequence). The CDR3 loop reads CASSIGGNTEAFF. The CDR3 region has the DNA TGTGCCAGTAGTATTGGCGGGAACACTGAAGCTTTCTTT.

Here the CDR3 reads CASSLAAGSNEKLFF. The CDR3, as DNA: TGCGCCAGCAGCTTGGCAGCGGGATCTAATGAAAAACTGTTTTTT. The chain carries TRBV5-1 and TRBJ1-4, with D hard to call. Germline V lookup: CDR1 SGHRS, CDR2 YFSETQ. The CDR3 covers 15 residues. V dropped 0 bases and J dropped 3 bases, with 9 bases sitting between them.

The chain links TRBV2 to TRBJ1-5; TRBD1 matches at 7 bases. The CDR3 runs to 15 residues. Germline V lookup: CDR1 SNHLY, CDR2 FYNNEI. Trimming removed 4 bases from V and 0 bases from J; junction bases left unmatched: 3. This CDR3 reads CASSGRGNSNQPQHF. CDR3 bases: TGTGCCAGCAGTGGCAGGGGGAATAGCAATCAGCCCCAGCATTTT.

The chain employs TRBV4-3 and TRBJ1-2, with TRBD1 matching 8 bases. The CDR3 extends over 13 amino acids. Germline CDR1 and CDR2: LGHNA and YSLEER. V trimming: 5 bases; J trimming: 4 bases; junction bases outside the gene matches: 3. The CDR3 region is CASSATGGYGYTF. The CDR3 coding sequence is TGCGCCAGCAGCGCCACAGGGGGCTATGGCTACACCTTC.

The V call is TRBV5-1, the J call TRBJ1-1; TRBD1 agrees at 9 bases. Germline CDR1 SGHRS, CDR2 YFSETQ. This CDR3 region has 15 residues. Trimming took 4 bases from V and 0 from J; bases not matched to a gene: 4. As DNA, the CDR3 is TGCGCCAGCAGCCGGACAGGGGCGATGAACACTGAAGCTTTCTTT. As protein: CASSRTGAMNTEAFF. Full variable domain (missing parts from reference TRBV5-1 and TRBJ1-1): KAGVTQTPRYLIKTRGQQVTLSCSPISGHRSVSWYQQTPGQGLQFLFEYFSETQRNKGNFPGRFSGRQFSNSRSEMNVSTLELGDSALYLCASSRTGAMNTEAFFGQGTRLTVV.

Details on this clone: An end of the junction differs from the germline gene, which may be a read error. V usage is TRBV7-9 and J usage is TRBJ2-3; 10 bases align to TRBD2. Germline values: CDR1 SEHNR, CDR2 FQNEAQ (reference sequence). The CDR3 extends over 16 amino acids. CDR3 in DNA: TGTGCCAGCAGCCTAGCGGGGGCGCGTCCGGTAGATACGCAGTATTTT. This codes for CASSLAGARPVDTQYF.

The chain employs TRBV2 and TRBJ2-6; D is possibly TRBD1 (6 bases). Germline V lookup: CDR1 SNHLY, CDR2 FYNNEI. The V and J ends lost 8 bases and 0 bases respectively, with 17 bases between them. This CDR3 spans 17 amino acids. The CDR3 here is CASRGQRAGSGANVLTF. The CDR3 DNA reads as TGTGCCAGCCGCGGACAGAGGGCGGGCTCTGGGGCCAACGTCCTGACTTTC. Based on the CDR3 plus reference TRBV2 and TRBJ2-6, the full variable domain is EPEVTQTPSHQVTQMGQEVILRCVPISNHLYFYWYRQILGQKVEFLVSFYNNEISEKSEIFDDQFSVERPDGSNFTLKIRSTKLEDSAMYFCASRGQRAGSGANVLTFGAGSRLTVL.

The V and J genes are TRBV1 and TRBJ1-2. TRBV1 is a known pseudogene. There are 17 residues in the CDR3. CDR3 amino acids: CTSSQESQEGSDYGYTF. CDR3 DNA: TGCACCAGCAGCCAAGAATCCCAGGAGGGTAGTGACTATGGCTACACCTTC.

This clone was detected a few times. The J gene is TRBJ1-1, the V gene TRBV28; D might be TRBD1 (5 bases). CDR3 size: 18 residues. The V and J ends lost 2 bases and 1 base respectively, with 20 bases between them. From germline, CDR1 is MDHEN and CDR2 SYDVKM. The CDR3 sequence: CASSLPGGYRSANTEAFF. CDR3 sequence (DNA): TGTGCCAGCAGTTTACCGGGGGGGTATCGGTCCGCGAACACTGAAGCTTTCTTT.

The chain is built from TRBV5-5 and TRBJ1-5; D remains ambiguous. CDR1 and CDR2 from the germline V gene are SGHKS and YYEKEE (reference sequence). The CDR3 consists of 16 residues. The V gene lost 0 bases and the J gene lost 0 bases, with 10 bases spanning the gap. CDR3 amino acids: CASSLAGVNSNQPQHF. The CDR3 nucleotides read TGTGCCAGCAGCTTGGCCGGGGTCAATAGCAATCAGCCCCAGCATTTT.

This clone was seen just once. This rearrangement joins TRBV25-1 to TRBJ1-2; the D is unclear. CDR3 length: 13 amino acids. Germline loops: CDR1 MGHDK, CDR2 SYGVNS. Trimming removed 2 bases at V and 8 bases at J, with 12 bases between. The CDR3 spells CASSERNPRGYTF. CDR3 coding DNA: TGTGCCAGCAGTGAACGTAATCCCAGGGGCTACACCTTC.

This clone was observed once. The genes are TRBV19 and TRBJ2-5; 11 nucleotides line up with TRBD2. CDR1 is LNHDA and CDR2 is SQIVND in the germline V gene (reference sequence). Trimming cost V 7 bases and J 1 base; bases outside gene matches: 5. The CDR3 length is 15 residues. This CDR3 reads CASTKGLAAQETQYF. The CDR3 region has the DNA TGTGCCAGTACCAAGGGACTAGCGGCCCAAGAGACCCAGTACTTC.

As regards this clone: This specimen includes other DNA sequences encoding the same CDR3. This chain connects TRBV2 to TRBJ1-1; D might be TRBD1 (5 bases). The germline V gene has CDR1 SNHLY and CDR2 FYNNEI. The CDR3 has 13 residues. Trimming stripped 6 bases from V and 1 base from J, with 9 bases between. Here the CDR3 reads CASSRDWNTEAFF. CDR3 DNA sequence: TGTGCCAGCAGCCGGGACTGGAACACTGAAGCTTTCTTT.

The chain uses TRBV30 and TRBJ2-1; 10 bases match TRBD2. The V and J ends lost 1 base and 7 bases, in that order; junction bases with no gene match: 10. The CDR3 is 16 residues long. From germline, CDR1 is GTSNPN and CDR2 SVGIG (reference sequence). This CDR3 reads CAWSAASGRLRNEQFF. Here the CDR3 DNA reads TGTGCCTGGAGTGCCGCTAGCGGGAGACTTCGAAATGAGCAGTTCTTC.

This chain connects TRBV5-5 to TRBJ1-2; TRBD1 aligns across 9 bases. Germline V gene data show CDR1 as SGHKS and CDR2 as YYEKEE (reference sequence). J gave up 0 bases and V 1 base, and 4 bases lay outside the gene matches. This CDR3 has 16 amino acids. In DNA form, the CDR3 reads TGTGCCAGCAGCTTGTCCGGGACAGGGTCTAACTATGGCTACACCTTC. Translation gives CASSLSGTGSNYGYTF.

V and J are TRBV6-5 and TRBJ1-2, with a weak D call TRBD1 (5 bases). Germline V gene lookup returns CDR1 MNHEY and CDR2 SVGAGI. Trimming took 7 bases from V and 4 from J, leaving 19 bases between them. CDR3 length: 15 amino acids. CDR3 loop: CASTQAGPDPYGYTF. CDR3 bases: TGTGCCAGCACCCAAGCAGGGCCCGATCCCTATGGCTACACCTTC.